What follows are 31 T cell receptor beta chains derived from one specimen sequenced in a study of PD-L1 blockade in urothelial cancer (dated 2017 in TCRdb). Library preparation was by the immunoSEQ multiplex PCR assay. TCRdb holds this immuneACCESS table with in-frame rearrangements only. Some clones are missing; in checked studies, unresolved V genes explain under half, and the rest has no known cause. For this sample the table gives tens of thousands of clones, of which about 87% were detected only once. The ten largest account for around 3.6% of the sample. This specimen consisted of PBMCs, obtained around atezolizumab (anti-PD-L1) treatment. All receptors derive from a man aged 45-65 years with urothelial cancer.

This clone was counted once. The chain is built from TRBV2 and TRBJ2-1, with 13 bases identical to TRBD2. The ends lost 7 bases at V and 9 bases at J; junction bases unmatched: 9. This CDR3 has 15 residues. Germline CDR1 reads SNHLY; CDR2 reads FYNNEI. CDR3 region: CASTPRTSGRVEQFF. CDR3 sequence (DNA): TGTGCCAGCACCCCCCGGACTAGCGGGAGAGTTGAGCAGTTCTTC.

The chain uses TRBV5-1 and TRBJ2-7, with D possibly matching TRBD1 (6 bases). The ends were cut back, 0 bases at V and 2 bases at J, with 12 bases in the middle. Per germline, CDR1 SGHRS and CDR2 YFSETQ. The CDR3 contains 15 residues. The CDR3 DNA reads TGCGCCAGCAGCTTGGTACAGGGCCAAACCTACGAGCAGTACTTC. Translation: CASSLVQGQTYEQYF. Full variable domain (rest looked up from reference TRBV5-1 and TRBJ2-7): KAGVTQTPRYLIKTRGQQVTLSCSPISGHRSVSWYQQTPGQGLQFLFEYFSETQRNKGNFPGRFSGRQFSNSRSEMNVSTLELGDSALYLCASSLVQGQTYEQYFGPGTRLTVT.

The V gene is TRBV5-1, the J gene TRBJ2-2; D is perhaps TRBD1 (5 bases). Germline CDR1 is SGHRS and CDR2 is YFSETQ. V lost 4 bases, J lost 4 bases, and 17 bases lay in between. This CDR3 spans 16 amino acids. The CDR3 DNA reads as TGCGCCAGCAGCCCCCCAGGGTTCTCCGGCACCGGGGAGCTGTTTTTT. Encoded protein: CASSPPGFSGTGELFF. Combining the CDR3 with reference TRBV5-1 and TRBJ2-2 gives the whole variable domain KAGVTQTPRYLIKTRGQQVTLSCSPISGHRSVSWYQQTPGQGLQFLFEYFSETQRNKGNFPGRFSGRQFSNSRSEMNVSTLELGDSALYLCASSPPGFSGTGELFFGEGSRLTVL.

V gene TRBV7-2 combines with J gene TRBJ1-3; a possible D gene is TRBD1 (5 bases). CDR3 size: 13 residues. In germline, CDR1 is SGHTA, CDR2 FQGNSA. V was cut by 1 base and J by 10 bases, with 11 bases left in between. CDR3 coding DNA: TGTGCCAGCAGCTTAGTTTATGGGGGGACCATATATTTT. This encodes CASSLVYGGTIYF.

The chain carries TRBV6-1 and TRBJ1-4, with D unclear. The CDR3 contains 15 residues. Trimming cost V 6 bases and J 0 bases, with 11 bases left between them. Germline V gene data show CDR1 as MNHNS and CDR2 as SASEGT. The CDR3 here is CASRRDTATNEKLFF. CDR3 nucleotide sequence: TGTGCCAGCAGGAGGGATACTGCAACTAATGAAAAACTGTTTTTT.

CDR3: CASSVFTGIEAFF. Written as DNA, the CDR3 is TGTGCCAGCAGCGTGTTCACAGGGATTGAAGCTTTCTTT. The chain has TRBV28 and TRBJ1-1, with a weak D call TRBD1 (6 bases). V was pared by 6 bases and J by 7 bases, with 15 bases between. The germline V gene has CDR1 MDHEN and CDR2 SYDVKM. The CDR3 sequence is 13 residues long.

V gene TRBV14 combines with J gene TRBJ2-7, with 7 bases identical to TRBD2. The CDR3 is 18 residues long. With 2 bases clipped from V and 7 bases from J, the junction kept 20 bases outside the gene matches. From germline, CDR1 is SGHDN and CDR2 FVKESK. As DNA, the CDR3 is TGTGCCAGCAGCCAATCCGGGGGGACCCCGGGTAGCGGGCGTGAGCAGTACTTC. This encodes CASSQSGGTPGSGREQYF.

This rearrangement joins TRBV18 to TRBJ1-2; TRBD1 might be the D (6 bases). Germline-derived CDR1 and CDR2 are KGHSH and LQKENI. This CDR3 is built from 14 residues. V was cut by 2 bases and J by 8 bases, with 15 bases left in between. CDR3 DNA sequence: TGTGCCAGCTCACCAATCCCGGGACAAGAGGGCTACACCTTC. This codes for CASSPIPGQEGYTF.

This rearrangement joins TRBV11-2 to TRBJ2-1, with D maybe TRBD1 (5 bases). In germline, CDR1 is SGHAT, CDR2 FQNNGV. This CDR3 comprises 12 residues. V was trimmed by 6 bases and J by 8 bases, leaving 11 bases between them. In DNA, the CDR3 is TGTGCCAGCAGTCCAGGGTGGCATGAGCAGTTCTTC. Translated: CASSPGWHEQFF.

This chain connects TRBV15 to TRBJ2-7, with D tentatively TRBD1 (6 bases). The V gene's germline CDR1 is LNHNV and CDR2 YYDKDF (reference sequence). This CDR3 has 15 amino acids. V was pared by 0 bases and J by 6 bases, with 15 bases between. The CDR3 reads CATSRDLEIGGEQYF. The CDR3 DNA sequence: TGTGCCACCAGCAGAGACCTAGAGATAGGGGGCGAGCAGTACTTC.

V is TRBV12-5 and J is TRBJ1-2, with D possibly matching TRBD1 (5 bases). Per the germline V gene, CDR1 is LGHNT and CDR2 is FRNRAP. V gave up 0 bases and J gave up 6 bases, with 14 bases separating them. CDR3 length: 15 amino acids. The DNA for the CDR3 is TGTGCTAGTGGTTTGGTACTCGGACACGACGATGGCTACACCTTC. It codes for CASGLVLGHDDGYTF.

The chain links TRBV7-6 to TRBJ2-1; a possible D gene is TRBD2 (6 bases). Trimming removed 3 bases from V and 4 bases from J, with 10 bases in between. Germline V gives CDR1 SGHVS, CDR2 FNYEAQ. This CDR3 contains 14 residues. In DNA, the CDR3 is TGTGCCAGCAGCTTCGGCGGGGAATACAATGAGCAGTTCTTC. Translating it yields CASSFGGEYNEQFF.

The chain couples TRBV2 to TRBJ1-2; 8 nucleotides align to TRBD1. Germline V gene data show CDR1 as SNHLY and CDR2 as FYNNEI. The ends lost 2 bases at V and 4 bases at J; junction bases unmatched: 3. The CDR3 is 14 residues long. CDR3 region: CASSERQGRYGYTF. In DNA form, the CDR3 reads TGTGCCAGCAGTGAAAGACAGGGGCGCTATGGCTACACCTTC.

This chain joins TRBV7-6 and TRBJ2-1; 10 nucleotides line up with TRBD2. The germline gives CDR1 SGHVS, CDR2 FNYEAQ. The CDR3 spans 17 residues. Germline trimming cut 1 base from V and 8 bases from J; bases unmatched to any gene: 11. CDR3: CASSLVGIAGGLDEQFF. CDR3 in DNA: TGTGCCAGCAGCTTAGTAGGGATAGCGGGAGGTTTGGATGAGCAGTTCTTC.

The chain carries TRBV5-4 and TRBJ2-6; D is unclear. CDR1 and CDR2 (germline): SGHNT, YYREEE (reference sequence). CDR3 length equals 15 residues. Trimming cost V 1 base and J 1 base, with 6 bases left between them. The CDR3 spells CASSLQESGANVLTF. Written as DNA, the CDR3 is TGTGCCAGCAGCTTGCAGGAATCTGGGGCCAACGTCCTGACTTTC.

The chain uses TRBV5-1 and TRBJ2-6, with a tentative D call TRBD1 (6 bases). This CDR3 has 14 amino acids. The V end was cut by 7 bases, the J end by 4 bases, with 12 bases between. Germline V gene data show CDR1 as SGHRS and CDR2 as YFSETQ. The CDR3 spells CASELGTGANVLTF. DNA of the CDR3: TGCGCCAGCGAGTTGGGGACAGGGGCCAACGTCCTGACTTTC.

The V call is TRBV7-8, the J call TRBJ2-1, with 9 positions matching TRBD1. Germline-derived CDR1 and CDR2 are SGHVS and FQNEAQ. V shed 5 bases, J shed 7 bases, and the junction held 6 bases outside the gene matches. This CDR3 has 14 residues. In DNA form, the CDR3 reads TGTGCCAGCAGCCCTCGGGACAGGGTGAATGAGCAGTTCTTC. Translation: CASSPRDRVNEQFF.

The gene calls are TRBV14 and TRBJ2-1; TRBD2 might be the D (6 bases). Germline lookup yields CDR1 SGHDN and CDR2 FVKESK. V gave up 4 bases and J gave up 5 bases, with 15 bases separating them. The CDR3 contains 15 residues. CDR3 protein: CASSLPWGVNNEQFF. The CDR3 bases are TGTGCCAGCAGCCTCCCCTGGGGGGTTAACAATGAGCAGTTCTTC.

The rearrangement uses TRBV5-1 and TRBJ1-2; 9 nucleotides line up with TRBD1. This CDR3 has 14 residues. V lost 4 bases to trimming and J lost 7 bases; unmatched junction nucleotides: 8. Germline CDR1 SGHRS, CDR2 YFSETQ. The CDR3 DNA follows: TGCGCCAGCAGCCCGGGACAGGGTACAGGTGGCTACACCTTC. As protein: CASSPGQGTGGYTF.

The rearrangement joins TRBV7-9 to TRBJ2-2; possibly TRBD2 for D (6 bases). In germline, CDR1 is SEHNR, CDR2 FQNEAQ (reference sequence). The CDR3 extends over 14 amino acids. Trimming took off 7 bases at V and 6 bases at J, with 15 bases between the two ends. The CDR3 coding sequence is TGTGCCAGCACCCCACCGGGGGTCCCCGGGGAGCTGTTTTTT. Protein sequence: CASTPPGVPGELFF.

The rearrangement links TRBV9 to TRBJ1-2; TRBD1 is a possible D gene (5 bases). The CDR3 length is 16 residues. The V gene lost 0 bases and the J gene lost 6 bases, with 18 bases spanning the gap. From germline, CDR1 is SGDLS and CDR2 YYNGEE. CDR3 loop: CASSVGLGGAPNGYTF. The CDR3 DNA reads TGTGCCAGCAGCGTAGGGCTGGGAGGGGCCCCGAATGGCTACACCTTC.

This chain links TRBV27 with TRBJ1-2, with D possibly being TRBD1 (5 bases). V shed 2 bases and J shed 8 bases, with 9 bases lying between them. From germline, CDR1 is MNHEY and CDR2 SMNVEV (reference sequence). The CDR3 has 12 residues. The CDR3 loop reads CASSLQGMGYTF. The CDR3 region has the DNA TGTGCCAGCAGTTTACAGGGTATGGGCTACACCTTC.

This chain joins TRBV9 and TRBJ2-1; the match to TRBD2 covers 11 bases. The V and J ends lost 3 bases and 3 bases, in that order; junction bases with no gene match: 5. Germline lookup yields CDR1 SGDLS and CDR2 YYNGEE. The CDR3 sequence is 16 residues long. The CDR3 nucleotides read TGTGCCAGCAGCGGAAGCGGGACTAGCGGCTACAATGAGCAGTTCTTC. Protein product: CASSGSGTSGYNEQFF.

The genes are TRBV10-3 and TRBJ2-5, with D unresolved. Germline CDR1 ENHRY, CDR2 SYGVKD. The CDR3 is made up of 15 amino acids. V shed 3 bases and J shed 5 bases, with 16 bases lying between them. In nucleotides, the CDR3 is TGTGCCATCAGTGACTTCCAAGGAGCAAAGGAGACCCAGTACTTC. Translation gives CAISDFQGAKETQYF.

CDR3 in amino acids: CASSFYRGGTDTQYF. CDR3 DNA sequence: TGTGCCAGCAGCTTCTACAGGGGGGGCACAGATACGCAGTATTTT. The chain carries TRBV7-2 and TRBJ2-3, with TRBD1 matching 8 bases. The CDR3 is 15 residues long. V shed 3 bases and J 1 base; nucleotides not matched to a gene: 3. Germline V gene sequence: CDR1 SGHTA, CDR2 FQGNSA.

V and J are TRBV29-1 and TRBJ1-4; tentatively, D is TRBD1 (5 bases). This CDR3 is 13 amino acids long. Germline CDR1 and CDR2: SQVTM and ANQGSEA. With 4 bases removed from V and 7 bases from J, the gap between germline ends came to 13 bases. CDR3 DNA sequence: TGCAGCGTTGCGGGGGTGGTCAGTGAAAAACTGTTTTTT. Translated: CSVAGVVSEKLFF.

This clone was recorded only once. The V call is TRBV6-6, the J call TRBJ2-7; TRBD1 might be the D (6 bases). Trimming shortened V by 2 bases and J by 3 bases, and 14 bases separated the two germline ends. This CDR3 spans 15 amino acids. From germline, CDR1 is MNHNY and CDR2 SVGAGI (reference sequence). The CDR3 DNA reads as TGTGCCAGCAGTTACGGCGCAGGGGCAGGCTACGAGCAGTACTTC. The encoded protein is CASSYGAGAGYEQYF.

The CDR3 region has the DNA TGTGCCAGCAGCCCCCAGGGTTTAACCTACGAGCAGTACTTC. This gives the protein CASSPQGLTYEQYF. V and J are TRBV4-2 and TRBJ2-7; TRBD1 is a possible D gene (5 bases). Trimming removed 4 bases from V and 2 bases from J, with 12 bases in between. The germline CDR1 and CDR2 sequences are LGHNA and YNFKEQ. This CDR3 has 14 amino acids.

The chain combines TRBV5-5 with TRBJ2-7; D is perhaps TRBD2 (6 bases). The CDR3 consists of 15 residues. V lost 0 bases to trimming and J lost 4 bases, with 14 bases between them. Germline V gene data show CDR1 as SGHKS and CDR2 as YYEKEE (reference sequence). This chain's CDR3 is CASSLAEGLEYEQYF. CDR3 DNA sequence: TGTGCCAGCAGCTTGGCGGAGGGCCTAGAATACGAGCAGTACTTC.

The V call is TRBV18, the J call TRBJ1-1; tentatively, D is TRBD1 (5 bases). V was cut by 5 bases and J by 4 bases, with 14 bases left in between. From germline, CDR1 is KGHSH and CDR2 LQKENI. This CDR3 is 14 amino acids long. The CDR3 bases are TGTGCCAGCTCATCTTTTGACGGGGGCACTGAAGCTTTCTTT. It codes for CASSSFDGGTEAFF.

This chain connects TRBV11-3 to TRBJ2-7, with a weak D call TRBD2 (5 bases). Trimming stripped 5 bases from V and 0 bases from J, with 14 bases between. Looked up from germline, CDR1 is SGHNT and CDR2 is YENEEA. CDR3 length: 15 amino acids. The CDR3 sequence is CASSPSGGHSYEQYF. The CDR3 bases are TGTGCCAGCAGCCCGAGTGGCGGGCACTCCTACGAGCAGTACTTC.